This TCR beta chain was sequenced during a study of blood T cell repertoires in COVID-19. The CDR3 spans 16 residues. Germline loops: CDR1 LGHNA, CDR2 YSLEER. After removal of 1 base from V and 6 bases from J, the junction contained 5 bases not matched to a gene. Authors' processing steps: Amplification of reference gene primers was used by the study to estimate nucleated cell counts. Assay used: immunoSEQ multiplex PCR; TCRdb lists only in-frame clones, some missing. V, J and clone size are taken as reported in that table, and D and trimming were inferred from the DNA itself. The table lists fewer than 200,000 clones, roughly 81% of them singletons, with roughly 8% in the top ten.

The chain joins TRBV4-3 to TRBJ2-1; 11 positions agree with TRBD2. The sample comprised peripheral blood. This TCR came from a man aged 35-49 years who had recovered from COVID-19. CDR3 protein: CASSQAGTSGFNEQFF. CDR3 DNA: TGCGCCAGCAGCCAAGCCGGGACTAGCGGATTCAATGAGCAGTTCTTC.